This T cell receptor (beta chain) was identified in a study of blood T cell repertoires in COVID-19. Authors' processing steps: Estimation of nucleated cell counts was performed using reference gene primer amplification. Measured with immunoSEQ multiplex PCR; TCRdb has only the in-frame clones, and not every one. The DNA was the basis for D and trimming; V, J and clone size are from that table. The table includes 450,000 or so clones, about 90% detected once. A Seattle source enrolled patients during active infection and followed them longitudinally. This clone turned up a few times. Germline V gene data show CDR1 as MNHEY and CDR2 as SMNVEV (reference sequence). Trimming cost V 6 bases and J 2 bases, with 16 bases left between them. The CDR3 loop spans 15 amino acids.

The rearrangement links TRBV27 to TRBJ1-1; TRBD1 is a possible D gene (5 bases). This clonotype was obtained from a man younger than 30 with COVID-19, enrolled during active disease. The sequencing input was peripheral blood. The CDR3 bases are TGTGCCAGCAGGCGACGTCAGGGATTTAACACTGAAGCTTTCTTT. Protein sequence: CASRRRQGFNTEAFF.